This TCR beta chain was recovered during a study of OX40 agonist ivuxolimab in advanced cancers. In the study overall: The costimulatory receptor OX40 (CD134) was targeted by ivuxolimab, a fully human IgG2 agonistic monoclonal antibody. Patients were allowed to have had prior anti-PD-1, anti-PD-L1 or anti-CTLA-4 therapy, and approximately 40% of the dose-escalation patients had been treated with checkpoint inhibitors. The paper reports the monotherapy dose-escalation portion (N ≈ 50 patients) of the phase I ivuxolimab trial. Peripheral TCRbeta sequencing was intended to test whether TCR sequence diversity was altered and clonal T-cell expansion was caused by ivuxolimab. Among the roughly 50 dose-escalation patients, 19 had hepatocellular carcinoma, 15 melanoma, 9 renal cell carcinoma and 9 head and neck cancer. In the dose-escalation cohort, 82.7% of patients were male, and the mean age was roughly 60 years, with a range of 23 to 79. Intravenous ivuxolimab was administered to patients every 2 weeks at six dose levels: 0.01, 0.1, 0.3, 1.5, 3 and 10 mg/kg. Three dose-escalation patients achieved partial responses, one with hepatocellular carcinoma and two with cutaneous melanoma. The investigation overall reported the following: Partial responders in the 0.1-3.0 mg/kg groups had among the lowest normalized peripheral clonal expansion, especially among CD8+ T cells. Antigen specificity was not determined for the clonally expanded peripheral T cells. Low levels of normalized T-cell clonal expansion were also seen in some patients who did not respond. After ivuxolimab, CD8+ T cells had more expanded clones than CD4+ T cells on average. Clonal expansion of both CD4+ and CD8+ blood T cells was observed from baseline to week 6 at doses 0.1 to 3.0 mg/kg.

V sheds 4 bases and J sheds 0 bases, leaving 17 bases between their ends. CDR1 is given as SQVTM and CDR2 as ANQGSEA, both from the germline V gene. The CDR3 starts with the cysteine, ends with the phenylalanine, and has 16 residues. The kept DNA is CDR3 alone, 48 bases in frame from the first base. Note on this clone: Its antigen specificity is not known. No base quality information exists; no much larger clone differs at one position.

The trial excluded patients who had a history of autoimmune disease or who were on systemic immunosuppression. In every dose cohort, peripheral blood was drawn for TCR sequencing at baseline, cycle 4 day 1, and cycle 7 day 1. Samples were obtained from an open-label, multicenter, first-in-human phase I dose-escalation trial of ivuxolimab. Adults with locally advanced or metastatic melanoma, renal cell carcinoma, hepatocellular carcinoma or head and neck squamous cell carcinoma were enrolled in the trial. Before TCR sequencing, CD4+ T cells and CD8+ T cells from peripheral blood were sorted into separate populations. Genomic DNA was isolated from the sorted cells so that the TCRbeta CDR3 region could be sequenced. The immunoSEQ Assay was used to sequence the TCRbeta CDR3 regions. Not all clones reach the TCRdb copy of this immuneACCESS table, which keeps in-frame sequences only. Checked studies attribute under half of the gap to unresolved V genes and leave the rest unexplained. This sample lists 65,000 to 95,000 clones; roughly nine tenths were detected once. The ten largest clones represent more than 8% of the sample.

This specimen consisted of CD4+ or CD8+ T cells sorted from blood, obtained in a trial of the OX40 agonist ivuxolimab. The TCR comes from an adult with an advanced solid tumor such as melanoma, head and neck, liver or kidney cancer. The rearranged segments are TRBV29-1 and TRBJ2-3; the D element could tentatively be TRBD1 or TRBD2, as 5 bases agree for each. The DNA sequence reads TGCAGCGTTGTGGGGACCCCGACGACTAGCACAGATACGCAGTATTTT. Its product reads: CSVVGTPTTSTDTQYF.